This T cell receptor (beta chain) was profiled in a study of blood T cell repertoires in COVID-19. Across the study: Italy, Spain and the United States were the sources of the convalescent and acute COVID-19 samples. PBMCs, B-cell-depleted T cells, or T cells were the source of the cDNA or gDNA that made up the material.

Under the authors' procedure: Reference gene primers were amplified, and this amplification served to estimate nucleated cell counts. Libraries were prepared by immunoSEQ multiplex PCR; TCRdb keeps only in-frame clonotypes and omits some of them. V and J calls plus clone size are reproduced from that table; the DNA served to infer D and trimming. Among fewer than 150,000 clones listed, 75% to 90% were seen once. The germline gives CDR1 SGHTA, CDR2 FQGNSA. V was pared by 4 bases and J by 3 bases, with 5 bases of the junction left unmatched. The CDR3 totals 15 residues. The chain has TRBV7-2 and TRBJ2-5; 10 bases agree with TRBD1. This clonotype was obtained from a woman over 75 with acute or convalescent COVID-19. Material for sequencing was peripheral blood. CDR3 nucleotide sequence: TGTGCCAGCAGCTCGGGACAGGGGTTTGAAGAGACCCAGTACTTC. This codes for CASSSGQGFEETQYF.